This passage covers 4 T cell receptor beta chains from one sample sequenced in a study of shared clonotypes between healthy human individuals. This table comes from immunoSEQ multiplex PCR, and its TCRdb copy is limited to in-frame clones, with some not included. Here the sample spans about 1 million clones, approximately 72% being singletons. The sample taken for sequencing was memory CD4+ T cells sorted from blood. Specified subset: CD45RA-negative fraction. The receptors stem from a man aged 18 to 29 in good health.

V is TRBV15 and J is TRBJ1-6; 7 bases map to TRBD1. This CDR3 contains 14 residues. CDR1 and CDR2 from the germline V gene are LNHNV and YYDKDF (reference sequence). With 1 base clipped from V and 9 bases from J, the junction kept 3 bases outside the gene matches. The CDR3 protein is CATSRGQGPSPLHF. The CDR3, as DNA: TGTGCCACCAGCAGAGGACAGGGTCCTTCACCCCTCCACTTT.

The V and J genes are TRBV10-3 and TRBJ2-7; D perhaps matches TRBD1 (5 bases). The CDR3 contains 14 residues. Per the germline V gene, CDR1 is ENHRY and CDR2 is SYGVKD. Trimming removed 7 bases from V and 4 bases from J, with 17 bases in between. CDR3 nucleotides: TGTGCCATCACCCCAAATAGACAGTCATACGAGCAGTACTTC. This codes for CAITPNRQSYEQYF.

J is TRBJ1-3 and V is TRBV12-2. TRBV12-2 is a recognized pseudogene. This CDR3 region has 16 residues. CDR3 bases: TGTGCAAGTCGCTTAGCCCCGCGGCGCACTGGAAACACCATATATTTT. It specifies CASRLAPRRTGNTIYF.

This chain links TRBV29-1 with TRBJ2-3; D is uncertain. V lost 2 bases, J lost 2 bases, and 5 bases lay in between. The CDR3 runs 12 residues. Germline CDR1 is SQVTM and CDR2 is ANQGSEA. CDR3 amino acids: CSVETYTDTQYF. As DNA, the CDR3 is TGCAGCGTTGAAACATACACAGATACGCAGTATTTT.